This is a list of T cell receptor beta chains from one sample in a study of identical twins. Via MiXCR, TCRdb re-called the 5' RACE reads, giving one row per CDR3 protein. The sample has 400,000 to 550,000 distinct CDR3 sequences; approximately 24% are singletons. This same sample was also part of a study on T cells expressing NK-cell markers.

Specimen: CD4+ T cells sorted from blood. Source of these receptors: a young woman in good health. Each CDR3 is given with its conserved first and last residue. The order of the fields is V gene, clone size, J gene, D gene, CDR3 protein, CDR3 DNA. D genes are given only for firm matches. The size of a clone is reported for some rows only, either as once, few or many, or as a class for expanded clones.

TRBV11-2	-	TRBJ1-1	-	CASSLYASGGAFF	TGTGCCAGCAGCTTATATGCCTCAGGAGGAGCTTTCTTT
TRBV7-2	few	TRBJ2-1	TRBD2	CASRSWDYSYNEQFF	TGTGCCAGCAGGTCGTGGGACTACTCCTACAATGAGCAGTTCTTC
TRBV11-2	-	TRBJ2-3	TRBD2	CASSFTGTSGRGWRTDTQYF	TGTGCCAGCAGCTTCACCGGGACTAGCGGGAGGGGGTGGAGAACAGATACGCAGTATTTT
TRBV5-1	-	TRBJ2-1	TRBD2	CASSPSSGGASNEQFF	TGCGCCAGCAGCCCCTCTAGCGGGGGGGCCTCCAATGAGCAGTTCTTC
TRBV7-2	-	TRBJ2-2	-	CASSLVSSVRAGELFF	TGTGCCAGCAGCTTAGTTTCTAGCGTCAGGGCCGGGGAGCTGTTTTTT
TRBV20-1	few	TRBJ2-3	TRBD2	CSARETGGPVYTQYF	TGCAGTGCTAGAGAGACGGGGGGGCCGGTCTATACGCAGTATTTT
TRBV5-5	-	TRBJ2-3	-	CASSLWAGATDTQYF	TGTGCCAGCAGCTTGTGGGCAGGGGCCACAGATACGCAGTATTTT
TRBV4-2	-	TRBJ1-6	TRBD1	CASSQVTGGNSPLHF	TGTGCCAGCAGCCAAGTGACAGGGGGCAATTCACCCCTCCACTTT
TRBV13	-	TRBJ2-3	-	CASSITAGLLTDTQYF	TGTGCCAGCAGCATCACGGCGGGACTTCTCACAGATACGCAGTATTTT
TRBV12-3/TRBV12-4	few	TRBJ2-3	TRBD2	CASRRGRGGSSTDTQYF	TGTGCCAGCAGGAGGGGACGCGGGGGGTCTAGCACAGATACGCAGTATTTT
TRBV11-3	few	TRBJ2-2	-	CASSSATGLTGELFF	TGTGCCAGCAGCTCAGCGACAGGACTCACCGGGGAGCTGTTTTTT
TRBV12-3/TRBV12-4	-	TRBJ2-3	-	CASSFSLSSESTDTQYF	TGTGCCAGCAGTTTTTCCCTCTCTAGCGAAAGCACAGATACGCAGTATTTT
TRBV3-1	few	TRBJ2-5	-	CASSQVARSETQYF	TGTGCCAGCAGCCAAGTTGCACGAAGCGAGACCCAGTACTTC
TRBV6-1	few	TRBJ2-7	TRBD1	CASTYGTGVGEQYF	TGTGCCAGCACCTACGGGACAGGGGTGGGCGAGCAGTACTTC
TRBV9	-	TRBJ1-1	TRBD1	CASSPAGTDEAFF	TGTGCCAGCAGCCCGGCCGGGACAGATGAAGCTTTCTTT
TRBV20-1	-	TRBJ2-2	-	CSAQESGYGELFF	TGCAGTGCCCAAGAGAGCGGATACGGGGAGCTGTTTTTT
TRBV9	few	TRBJ1-1	-	CASSPSGDTEAFF	TGTGCCAGCAGCCCCTCGGGGGACACTGAAGCTTTCTTT
TRBV29-1	-	TRBJ2-5	-	CSDAGLLQETQYF	TGCAGCGACGCGGGACTTTTACAAGAGACCCAGTACTTC
TRBV6-5	-	TRBJ2-2	-	CASRGRTELFF	TGTGCCAGCAGAGGGAGGACGGAGCTGTTTTTT
TRBV19	-	TRBJ2-1	-	CASSIRLLNEQFF	TGTGCCAGTAGTATACGGCTACTCAATGAGCAGTTCTTC
TRBV10-3	-	TRBJ2-7	TRBD2	CAISEGGRASGQYF	TGTGCCATCAGTGAAGGCGGGAGGGCCTCGGGGCAGTACTTC
TRBV6-2/TRBV6-3	-	TRBJ2-1	TRBD2	CASSRGLAGGSVEFF	TGTGCCAGCAGCCGTGGACTAGCGGGAGGCTCTGTGGAGTTCTTC
TRBV12-3/TRBV12-4	-	TRBJ2-7	TRBD1	CASSYTGVAYEQYF	TGTGCCAGCAGTTATACAGGGGTAGCCTACGAGCAGTACTTC
TRBV29-1	-	TRBJ2-3	TRBD1	CSVARGQGNTDTQYF	TGCAGCGTTGCAAGAGGACAGGGTAACACAGATACGCAGTATTTT
TRBV6-1	-	TRBJ2-1	-	CASSVRESSYNEQFF	TGTGCCAGCAGTGTTAGGGAGAGCTCCTACAATGAGCAGTTCTTC
TRBV5-1	-	TRBJ2-3	-	CASSHEVSSDTQYF	TGCGCCAGCAGCCACGAGGTGTCTTCAGATACGCAGTATTTT
TRBV12-3/TRBV12-4	once	TRBJ2-7	-	CASSSRTPYEQYF	TGTGCCAGCAGCTCTCGGACACCCTACGAGCAGTACTTC
TRBV7-9	-	TRBJ2-3	-	CASSFDPPATQYF	TGTGCCAGCAGCTTCGACCCCCCGGCTACGCAGTATTTT
TRBV5-6	-	TRBJ1-2	-	CASTPLRGRVLNGYTF	TGTGCCAGCACCCCACTTAGAGGGAGGGTGTTGAATGGCTACACCTTC
TRBV11-3	-	TRBJ1-2	-	CASSGTGTSYGYTF	TGTGCCAGCAGCGGAACCGGGACAAGCTATGGCTACACCTTC
TRBV20-1	few	TRBJ1-1	-	CSARENTEAFF	TGCAGTGCTAGAGAGAACACTGAAGCTTTCTTT
TRBV20-1	-	TRBJ1-6	-	CSAPQTVRSPLHF	TGCAGTGCTCCCCAAACCGTCCGGTCACCCCTCCACTTT
TRBV27	few	TRBJ2-7	-	CASSKGLPNSYEQYF	TGTGCCAGCAGTAAGGGACTCCCGAACTCCTACGAGCAGTACTTC
TRBV7-9	-	TRBJ2-1	TRBD2	CASSLLGGTYNEQFF	TGTGCCAGCAGCTTACTCGGGGGGACTTACAATGAGCAGTTCTTC
TRBV5-1	-	TRBJ2-2	TRBD2	CASSLASGSDGELFF	TGCGCCAGCAGCTTGGCGAGCGGGAGTGACGGGGAGCTGTTTTTT
TRBV12-3/TRBV12-4	-	TRBJ2-7	TRBD2	CASSLGTGTSGIYEQYF	TGTGCCAGCAGTTTGGGAACCGGGACTAGCGGGATATACGAGCAGTACTTC
TRBV10-3	-	TRBJ2-7	-	CAISERESSTAEQYF	TGTGCCATCAGTGAGAGGGAGAGCAGTACGGCCGAGCAGTACTTC
TRBV12-3/TRBV12-4	once	TRBJ2-2	-	CASSLQRGDALGELFF	TGTGCCAGCAGTTTGCAGAGGGGGGACGCCTTGGGGGAGCTGTTTTTT
TRBV6-2/TRBV6-3	once	TRBJ1-1	-	CASSYSYTEAFF	TGTGCCAGCAGTTACTCGTACACTGAAGCTTTCTTT
TRBV18	-	TRBJ1-1	-	CASSPGGEGEAFF	TGTGCCAGCTCACCTGGAGGGGAGGGCGAAGCTTTCTTT
TRBV7-2	-	TRBJ2-3	-	CASSSQGAGGPPDTQYF	TGTGCCAGCAGCTCACAGGGGGCGGGAGGGCCGCCAGATACGCAGTATTTT
TRBV12-3/TRBV12-4	-	TRBJ2-5	-	CASRSGEETQYF	TGTGCCAGCAGGTCAGGGGAGGAGACCCAGTACTTC
TRBV18	many	TRBJ1-2	-	CASSSTGLRSGYTF	TGTGCCAGCTCATCCACAGGGTTACGATCTGGCTACACCTTC
TRBV12-3/TRBV12-4	-	TRBJ2-7	TRBD2	CASKWTSGGYEQYF	TGTGCCAGCAAATGGACTAGCGGGGGGTACGAGCAGTACTTC
TRBV7-8	-	TRBJ2-5	-	CASSSTTGSETQYF	TGTGCCAGCAGCTCAACAACAGGGTCGGAGACCCAGTACTTC
TRBV12-3/TRBV12-4	-	TRBJ1-5	-	CASSLEDRYYQPQHF	TGTGCCAGCAGTTTAGAGGACAGATACTATCAGCCCCAGCATTTT
TRBV11-2	-	TRBJ2-7	-	CASSWTAGSSYEQYF	TGTGCCAGCAGCTGGACCGCGGGAAGCTCCTACGAGCAGTACTTC
TRBV5-1	-	TRBJ2-7	TRBD2	CASSLGFSGGDYEQYF	TGCGCCAGCAGCTTGGGGTTTAGCGGGGGTGACTACGAGCAGTACTTC
TRBV10-3	few	TRBJ2-7	-	CAIGTPPYEQYF	TGTGCCATAGGGACGCCCCCCTACGAGCAGTACTTC
TRBV5-6	-	TRBJ2-1	TRBD2	CASSLVTSGSYEQFF	TGTGCCAGCAGCTTGGTGACTAGCGGGAGTTACGAGCAGTTCTTC
TRBV5-5	few	TRBJ1-1	TRBD1	CASSYVTGRAFF	TGTGCCAGCAGCTACGTGACAGGGAGGGCTTTCTTT